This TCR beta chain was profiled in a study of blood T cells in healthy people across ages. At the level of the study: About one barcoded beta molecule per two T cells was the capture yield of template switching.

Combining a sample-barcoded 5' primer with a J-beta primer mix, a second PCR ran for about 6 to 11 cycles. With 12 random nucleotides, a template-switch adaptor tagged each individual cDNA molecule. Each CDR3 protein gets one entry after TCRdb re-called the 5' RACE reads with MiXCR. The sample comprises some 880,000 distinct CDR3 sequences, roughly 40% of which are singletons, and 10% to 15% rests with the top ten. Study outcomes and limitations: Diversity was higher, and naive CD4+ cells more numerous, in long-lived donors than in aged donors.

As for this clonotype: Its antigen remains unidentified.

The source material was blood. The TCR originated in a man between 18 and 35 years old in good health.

In DNA, the CDR3 is TGTGCCAGCAGTTACTCGGGATTAACCAATTACAATGAGCAGTTCTTC. Residues: CASSYSGLTNYNEQFF. The chain employs TRBV6-5 and TRBJ2-1, with D uncertain. Germline V gene lookup returns CDR1 MNHEY and CDR2 SVGAGI. V was shortened by 0 bases and J by 4 bases, with 13 bases between the two germline ends. This CDR3 is 16 amino acids long.